This T cell receptor (beta chain) emerged from a study of vaccination and CD4 T cells after COVID-19. Remarks on this clonotype: Its specificity is unknown.

The treatment was: roughly 11-day PBMC culture with coronavirus spike peptide pools or control peptides (ViraFEST assay). From the unexposed donor, CD4+ T cells were collected ahead of the COVID-19 pandemic (2011-2018). After expanding antigen-specific T cells with peptide pools, ViraFEST sequenced their TCRs. Oncomine TCR Beta short-read sequencing was applied to DNA from cultured CD4+ T cells. DNA came from CD4+ T cells after culture. TCRdb re-called the PCR reads through MiXCR, storing one row per CDR3 protein. The data contain about 11,000 distinct CDR3 sequences, around 30% of them singletons. Trimming took 1 base from V and 6 from J, leaving 13 bases between them. Per the germline V gene, CDR1 is SGHTA and CDR2 is FQGNSA. This CDR3 comprises 15 residues.

Sample: CD4+ T cells from blood, cultured in vitro. This sequence originates from a human donor in good health. The chain has TRBV7-2 and TRBJ1-5; weak D call: TRBD1 (6 bases). CDR3 residues: CASSLGWTAGQPQHF. In nucleotides, the CDR3 is TGTGCCAGCAGCTTAGGCTGGACAGCGGGTCAGCCCCAGCATTTT.